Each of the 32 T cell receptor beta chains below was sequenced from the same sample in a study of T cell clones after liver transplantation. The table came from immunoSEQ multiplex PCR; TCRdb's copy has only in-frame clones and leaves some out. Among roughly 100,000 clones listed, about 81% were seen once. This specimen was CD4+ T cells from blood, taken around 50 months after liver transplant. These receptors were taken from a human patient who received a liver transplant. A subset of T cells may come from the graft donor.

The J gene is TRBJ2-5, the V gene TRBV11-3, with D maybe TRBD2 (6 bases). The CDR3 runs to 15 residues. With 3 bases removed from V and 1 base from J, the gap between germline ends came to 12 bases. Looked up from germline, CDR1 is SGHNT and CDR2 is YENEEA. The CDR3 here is CASSFLGGTQETQYF. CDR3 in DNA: TGTGCCAGCAGCTTTCTCGGAGGGACCCAAGAGACCCAGTACTTC.

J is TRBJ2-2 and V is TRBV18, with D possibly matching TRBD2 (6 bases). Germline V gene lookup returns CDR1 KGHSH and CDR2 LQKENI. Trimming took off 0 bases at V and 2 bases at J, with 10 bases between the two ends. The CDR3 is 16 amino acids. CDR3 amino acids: CASSPPGLTNTGELFF. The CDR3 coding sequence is TGTGCCAGCTCACCACCGGGACTGACAAACACCGGGGAGCTGTTTTTT.

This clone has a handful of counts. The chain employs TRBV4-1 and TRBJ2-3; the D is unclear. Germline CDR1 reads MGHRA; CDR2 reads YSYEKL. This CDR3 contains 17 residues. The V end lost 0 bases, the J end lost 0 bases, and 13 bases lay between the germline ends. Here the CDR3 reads CASSQDRGRVSTDTQYF. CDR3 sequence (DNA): TGCGCCAGCAGCCAAGATCGTGGTAGGGTTAGCACAGATACGCAGTATTTT.

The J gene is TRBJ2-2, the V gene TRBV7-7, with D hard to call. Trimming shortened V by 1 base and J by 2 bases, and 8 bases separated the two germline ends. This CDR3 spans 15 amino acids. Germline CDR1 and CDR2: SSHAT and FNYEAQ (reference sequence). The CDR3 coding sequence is TGTGCCAGCAGCTTAGGCCAGCATAACACCGGGGAGCTGTTTTTT. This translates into CASSLGQHNTGELFF.

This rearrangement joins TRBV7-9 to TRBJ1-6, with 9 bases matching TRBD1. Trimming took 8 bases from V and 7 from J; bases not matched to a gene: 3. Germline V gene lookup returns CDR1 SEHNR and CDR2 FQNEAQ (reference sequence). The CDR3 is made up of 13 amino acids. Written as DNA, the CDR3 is TGTGCCAGCTCCGGGACAGGGAATTCACCCCTCCACTTT. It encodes CASSGTGNSPLHF.

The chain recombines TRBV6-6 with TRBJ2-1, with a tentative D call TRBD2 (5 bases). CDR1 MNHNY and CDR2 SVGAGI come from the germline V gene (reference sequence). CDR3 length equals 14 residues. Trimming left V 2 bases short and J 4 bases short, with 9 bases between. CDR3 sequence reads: CASSYEGAYNEQFF. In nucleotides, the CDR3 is TGTGCCAGCAGTTACGAGGGCGCATACAATGAGCAGTTCTTC.

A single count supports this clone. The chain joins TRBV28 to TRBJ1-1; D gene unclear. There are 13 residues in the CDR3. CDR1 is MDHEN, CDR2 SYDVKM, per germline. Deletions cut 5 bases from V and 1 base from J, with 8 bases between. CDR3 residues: CASSLRRNTEAFF. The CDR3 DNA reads TGTGCCAGCAGTCTCCGAAGGAACACTGAAGCTTTCTTT.

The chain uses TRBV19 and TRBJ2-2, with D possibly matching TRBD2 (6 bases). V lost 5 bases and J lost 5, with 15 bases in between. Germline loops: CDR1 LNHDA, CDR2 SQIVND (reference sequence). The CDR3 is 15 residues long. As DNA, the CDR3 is TGTGCCAGTAGTCCTCAGACTAGTAGTACCGGGGAGCTGTTTTTT. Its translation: CASSPQTSSTGELFF.

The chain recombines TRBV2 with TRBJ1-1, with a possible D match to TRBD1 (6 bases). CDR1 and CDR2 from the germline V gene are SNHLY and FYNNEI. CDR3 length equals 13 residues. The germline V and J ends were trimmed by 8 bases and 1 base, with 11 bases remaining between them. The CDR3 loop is CASARGRNTEAFF. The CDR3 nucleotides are TGTGCCAGCGCTAGGGGGAGGAACACTGAAGCTTTCTTT.

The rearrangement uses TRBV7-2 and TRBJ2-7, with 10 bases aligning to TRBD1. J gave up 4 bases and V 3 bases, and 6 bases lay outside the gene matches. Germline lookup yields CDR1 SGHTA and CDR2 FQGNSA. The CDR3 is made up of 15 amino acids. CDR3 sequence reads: CASSFGDRGRYEQYF. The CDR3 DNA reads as TGTGCCAGCAGCTTTGGGGACAGGGGACGTTACGAGCAGTACTTC.

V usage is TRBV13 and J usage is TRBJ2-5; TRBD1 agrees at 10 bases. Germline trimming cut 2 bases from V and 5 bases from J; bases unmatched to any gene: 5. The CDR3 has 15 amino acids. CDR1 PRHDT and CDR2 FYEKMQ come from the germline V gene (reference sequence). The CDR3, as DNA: TGTGCCAGCAGCTTAAGCGGGACAGGGGTTGAGACCCAGTACTTC. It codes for CASSLSGTGVETQYF.

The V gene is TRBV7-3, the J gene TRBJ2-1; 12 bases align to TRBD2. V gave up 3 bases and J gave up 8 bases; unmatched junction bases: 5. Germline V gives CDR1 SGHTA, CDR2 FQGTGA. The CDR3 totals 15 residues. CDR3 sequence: CASSFSSGGAYEQFF. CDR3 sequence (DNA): TGTGCCAGCAGCTTCTCTAGCGGGGGGGCCTATGAGCAGTTCTTC.

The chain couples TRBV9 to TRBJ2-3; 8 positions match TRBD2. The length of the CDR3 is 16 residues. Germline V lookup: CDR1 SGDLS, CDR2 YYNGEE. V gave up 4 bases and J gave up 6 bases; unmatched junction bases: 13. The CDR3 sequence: CASSPAGTRSQDTQYF. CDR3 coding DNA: TGTGCCAGCAGCCCGGCGGGGACTAGATCACAGGATACGCAGTATTTT.

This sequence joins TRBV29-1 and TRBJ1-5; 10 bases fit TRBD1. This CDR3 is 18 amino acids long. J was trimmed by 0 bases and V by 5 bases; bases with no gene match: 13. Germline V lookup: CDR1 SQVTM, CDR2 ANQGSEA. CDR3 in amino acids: CSVSNARTGGISNQPQHF. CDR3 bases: TGCAGCGTTTCCAACGCCCGGACAGGGGGAATTAGCAATCAGCCCCAGCATTTT.

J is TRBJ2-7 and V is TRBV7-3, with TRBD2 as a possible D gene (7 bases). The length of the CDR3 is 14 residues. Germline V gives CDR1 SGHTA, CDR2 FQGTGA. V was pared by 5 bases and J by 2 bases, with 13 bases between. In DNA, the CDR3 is TGTGCCAGCAGCCCCGGGGGGCTTACCTACGAGCAGTACTTC. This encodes CASSPGGLTYEQYF.

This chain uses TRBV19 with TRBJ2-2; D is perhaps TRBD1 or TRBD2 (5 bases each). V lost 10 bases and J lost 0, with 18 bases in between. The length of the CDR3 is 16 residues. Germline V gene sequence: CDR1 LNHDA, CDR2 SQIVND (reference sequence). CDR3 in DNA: TGTGCCACTAGGGGCGGGCCGAGGGCGAACACCGGGGAGCTGTTTTTT. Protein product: CATRGGPRANTGELFF.

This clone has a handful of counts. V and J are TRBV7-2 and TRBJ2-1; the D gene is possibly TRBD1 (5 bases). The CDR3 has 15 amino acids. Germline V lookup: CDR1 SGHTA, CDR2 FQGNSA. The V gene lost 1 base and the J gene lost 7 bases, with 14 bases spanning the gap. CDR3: CASSLDRSRANEQFF. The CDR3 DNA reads TGTGCCAGCAGCTTAGATCGTTCCAGGGCTAATGAGCAGTTCTTC.

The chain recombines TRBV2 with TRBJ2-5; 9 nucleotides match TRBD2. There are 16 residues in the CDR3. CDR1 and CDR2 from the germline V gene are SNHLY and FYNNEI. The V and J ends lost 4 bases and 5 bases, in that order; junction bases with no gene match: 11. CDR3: CASSVSREGIWETQYF. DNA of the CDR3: TGTGCCAGCAGTGTATCGCGGGAGGGCATCTGGGAGACCCAGTACTTC. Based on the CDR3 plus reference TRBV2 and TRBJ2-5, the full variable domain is EPEVTQTPSHQVTQMGQEVILRCVPISNHLYFYWYRQILGQKVEFLVSFYNNEISEKSEIFDDQFSVERPDGSNFTLKIRSTKLEDSAMYFCASSVSREGIWETQYFGPGTRLLVL.

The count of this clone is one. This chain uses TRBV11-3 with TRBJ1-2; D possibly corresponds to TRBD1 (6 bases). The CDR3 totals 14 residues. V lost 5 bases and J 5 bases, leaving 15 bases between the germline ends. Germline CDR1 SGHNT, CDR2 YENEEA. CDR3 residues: CASSQGGGWYGYTF. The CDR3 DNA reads TGTGCCAGCAGCCAGGGCGGGGGCTGGTATGGCTACACCTTC.

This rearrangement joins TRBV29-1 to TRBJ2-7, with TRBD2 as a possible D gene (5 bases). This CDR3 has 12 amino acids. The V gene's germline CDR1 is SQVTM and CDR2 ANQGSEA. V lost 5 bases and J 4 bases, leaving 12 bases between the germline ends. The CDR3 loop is CSVRGDRYEQYF. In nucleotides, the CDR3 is TGCAGCGTTCGGGGAGATAGGTACGAGCAGTACTTC.

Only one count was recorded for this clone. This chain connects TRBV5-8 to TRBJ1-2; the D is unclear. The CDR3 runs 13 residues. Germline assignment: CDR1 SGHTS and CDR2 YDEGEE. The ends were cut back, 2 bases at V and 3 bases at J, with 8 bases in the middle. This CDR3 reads CASSFGVHYGYTF. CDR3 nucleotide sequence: TGTGCCAGCAGCTTCGGGGTTCACTATGGCTACACCTTC.

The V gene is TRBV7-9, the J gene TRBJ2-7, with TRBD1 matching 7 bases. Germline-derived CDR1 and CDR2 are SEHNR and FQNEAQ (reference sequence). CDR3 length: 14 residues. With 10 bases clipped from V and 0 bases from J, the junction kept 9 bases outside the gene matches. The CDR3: CATAGDRASYEQYF. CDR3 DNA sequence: TGTGCCACCGCAGGGGACAGAGCCTCCTACGAGCAGTACTTC.

CDR3 amino acids: CASSLLYRDYSSYNEQFF. Here the CDR3 DNA reads TGTGCCAGCAGCTTATTATATCGGGACTACAGCTCCTACAATGAGCAGTTCTTC. This chain links TRBV7-8 with TRBJ2-1, with 7 bases fitting TRBD2. The trim removed 2 bases at V and 0 bases at J, leaving 10 bases unmatched. CDR3 size: 18 residues. Looked up from germline, CDR1 is SGHVS and CDR2 is FQNEAQ.

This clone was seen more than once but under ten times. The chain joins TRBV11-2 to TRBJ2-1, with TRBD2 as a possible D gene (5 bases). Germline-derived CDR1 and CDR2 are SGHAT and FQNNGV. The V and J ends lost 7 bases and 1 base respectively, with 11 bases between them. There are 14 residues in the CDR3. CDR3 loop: CASTPTGSYNEQFF. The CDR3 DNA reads TGTGCCAGCACCCCCACGGGATCCTACAATGAGCAGTTCTTC.

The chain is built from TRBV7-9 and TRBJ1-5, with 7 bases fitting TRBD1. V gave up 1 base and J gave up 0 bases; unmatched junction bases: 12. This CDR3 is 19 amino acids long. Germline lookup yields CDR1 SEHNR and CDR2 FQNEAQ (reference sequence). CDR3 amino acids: CASSLGQGKGLYSNQPQHF. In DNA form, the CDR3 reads TGTGCCAGCAGCTTAGGACAGGGAAAAGGCCTTTATAGCAATCAGCCCCAGCATTTT.

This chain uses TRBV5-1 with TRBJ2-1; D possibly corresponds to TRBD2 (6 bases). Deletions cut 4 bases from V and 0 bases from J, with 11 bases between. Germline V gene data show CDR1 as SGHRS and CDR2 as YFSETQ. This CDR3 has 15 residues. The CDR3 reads CASSPAGSSYNEQFF. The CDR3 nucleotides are TGCGCCAGCAGCCCGGCGGGGAGCTCCTACAATGAGCAGTTCTTC.

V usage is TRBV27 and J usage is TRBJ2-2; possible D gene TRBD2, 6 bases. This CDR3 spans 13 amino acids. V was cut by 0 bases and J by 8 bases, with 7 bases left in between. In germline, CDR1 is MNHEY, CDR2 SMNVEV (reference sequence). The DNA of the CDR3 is TGTGCCAGCAGTTTATCCGGGGGTGGGGAGCTGTTTTTT. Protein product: CASSLSGGGELFF.

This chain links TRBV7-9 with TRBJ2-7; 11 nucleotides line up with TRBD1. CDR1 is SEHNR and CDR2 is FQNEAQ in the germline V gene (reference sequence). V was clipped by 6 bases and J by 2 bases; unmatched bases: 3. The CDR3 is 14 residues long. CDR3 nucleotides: TGTGCCAGCAGGTGGGGACAGGGGGCCTACGAGCAGTACTTC. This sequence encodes CASRWGQGAYEQYF.

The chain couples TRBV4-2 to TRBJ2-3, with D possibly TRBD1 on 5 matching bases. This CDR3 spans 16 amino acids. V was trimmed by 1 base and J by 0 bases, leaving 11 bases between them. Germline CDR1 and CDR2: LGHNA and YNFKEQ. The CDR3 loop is CASSQGLQGSTDTQYF. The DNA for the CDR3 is TGTGCCAGCAGCCAAGGGCTGCAGGGTAGCACAGATACGCAGTATTTT.

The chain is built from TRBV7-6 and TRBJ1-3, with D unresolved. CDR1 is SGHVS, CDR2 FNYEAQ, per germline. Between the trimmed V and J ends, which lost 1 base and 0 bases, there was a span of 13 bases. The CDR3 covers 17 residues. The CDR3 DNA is TGTGCCAGCAGCTTAGGGACCAACGTGATCTCTGGAAACACCATATATTTT. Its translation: CASSLGTNVISGNTIYF.

The DNA of the CDR3 is TGCAGCGCCTGGACAGGGGGCGTCGGCACCGGGGAGCTGTTTTTT. It encodes CSAWTGGVGTGELFF. The chain recombines TRBV29-1 with TRBJ2-2; 11 bases are a match to TRBD1. Germline V CDR1 and CDR2: SQVTM, ANQGSEA. The CDR3 extends over 15 amino acids. J lost 4 bases, V lost 7 bases, and 8 bases had no gene match.

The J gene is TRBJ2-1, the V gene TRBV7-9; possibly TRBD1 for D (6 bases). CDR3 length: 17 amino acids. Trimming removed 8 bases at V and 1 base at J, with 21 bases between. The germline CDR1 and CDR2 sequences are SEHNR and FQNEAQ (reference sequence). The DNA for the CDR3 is TGTGCCAGCGGGCCCTACCACAGGGAGTTGTCCTACAATGAGCAGTTCTTC. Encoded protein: CASGPYHRELSYNEQFF.